The rows below give T cell receptor beta chains drawn from one sample of a study of blood T cells in healthy people across ages. TCRdb ran MiXCR on the 5' RACE reads and lists one entry per CDR3 protein. Found here are hundreds of thousands of distinct CDR3 sequences, roughly 64% of them singletons; the top ten hold roughly 22%. Source material: blood. The receptors derive from a young man in good health. The CDR3 runs from the conserved cysteine through the conserved F or W. The order of the fields is clone size, D gene, CDR3 length, J gene, V gene, CDR3 protein, CDR3 DNA. D genes are given only for firm matches. For some rows the clone size is stated as once, few or many, or as a class when expanded; others skip it.

once . 13 TRBJ1-5 TRBV15 CATSARGDQPQHF TGTGCCACTAGCGCGCGGGGAGATCAGCCCCAGCATTTT
. . 13 TRBJ1-5 TRBV7-9 CASSNGADQPQHF TGTGCCAGCAGCAATGGGGCTGATCAGCCCCAGCATTTT
. . 15 TRBJ2-7 TRBV12-3/TRBV12-4 CASSLGLARTYEQYF TGTGCCAGCAGTTTAGGGCTAGCAAGAACCTACGAGCAGTACTTC
once TRBD1 14 TRBJ2-5 TRBV6-1 CASTRDREAETQYF TGTGCCAGCACCCGGGACAGGGAGGCAGAGACCCAGTACTTC
. . 10 TRBJ2-1 TRBV29-1 CSATINEQFF TGCAGCGCGACCATCAATGAGCAGTTCTTC
. . 13 TRBJ1-2 TRBV20-1 CSARVDGGRGYTF TGCAGTGCTAGAGTCGATGGGGGGCGCGGCTACACCTTC
few . 14 TRBJ2-7 TRBV20-1 CSARSPWGRDEQYF TGCAGTGCTAGATCCCCTTGGGGGAGAGACGAGCAGTACTTC
. TRBD2 15 TRBJ2-5 TRBV5-1 CASIPGLALEETQYF TGCGCCAGCATCCCGGGACTAGCGTTAGAGGAGACCCAGTACTTC
many . 15 TRBJ2-1 TRBV7-2 CASSPKTGSYNEQFF TGTGCCAGCAGCCCCAAGACAGGTTCCTACAATGAGCAGTTCTTC
. TRBD2 17 TRBJ2-1 TRBV6-5 CASSSPRLAGPYNEQFF TGTGCCAGCAGTTCCCCAAGACTAGCGGGACCCTACAATGAGCAGTTCTTC
. . 13 TRBJ2-7 TRBV6-1 CASRGQMNYEQYF TGTGCCAGCAGAGGCCAGATGAACTACGAGCAGTACTTC
. . 14 TRBJ2-3 TRBV5-1 CASKNALDTDTQYF TGCGCCAGTAAGAACGCGCTAGACACAGATACGCAGTATTTT
. . 13 TRBJ2-5 TRBV3-1 CASSQAASETQYF TGTGCCAGCAGCCAGGCTGCGTCAGAGACCCAGTACTTC
many . 13 TRBJ1-5 TRBV24-1 CATSNQENQPQHF TGTGCCACCAGTAATCAGGAAAATCAGCCCCAGCATTTT
. TRBD1 16 TRBJ2-1 TRBV6-2/TRBV6-3 CASSSAGQVNYNEQFF TGTGCCAGCAGTTCCGCGGGACAGGTCAACTACAATGAGCAGTTCTTC
. . 13 TRBJ2-7 TRBV29-1 CSARKEEIYEQYF TGCAGCGCTCGAAAGGAAGAAATCTACGAGCAGTACTTC
. . 16 TRBJ2-5 TRBV5-8 CASSLWTGGRGETQYF TGTGCCAGCAGCTTGTGGACTGGCGGGCGGGGAGAGACCCAGTACTTC
. TRBD2 16 TRBJ2-1 TRBV9 CASSVAGTSGMNEQFF TGTGCCAGCAGCGTAGCCGGGACTAGCGGGATGAATGAGCAGTTCTTC
once . 16 TRBJ2-3 TRBV7-2 CASSPWGSTIRDTQYF TGTGCCAGCAGCCCCTGGGGATCAACCATTAGAGATACGCAGTATTTT
few TRBD2 15 TRBJ2-7 TRBV5-6 CASSSGGTSSYEQYF TGTGCCAGCAGCTCGGGGGGGACTAGCAGCTACGAGCAGTACTTC
. . 13 TRBJ2-3 TRBV6-1 CASTEVSTDTQYF TGTGCCAGCACTGAAGTAAGCACAGATACGCAGTATTTT
. . 15 TRBJ2-7 TRBV5-1 CASSPGTNIYNEQYF TGCGCCAGCAGCCCCGGGACAAATATCTACAATGAGCAGTACTTC
few . 14 TRBJ2-7 TRBV6-5 CASSKTGLTYEQYF TGTGCCAGCAGTAAAACAGGTCTGACCTACGAGCAGTACTTC
. . 16 TRBJ2-7 TRBV7-6 CASSLEDSNRAYEQYF TGTGCCAGCAGCTTAGAGGACAGTAATAGGGCATACGAGCAGTACTTC
. . 14 TRBJ2-5 TRBV28 CASSEDSLGETQYF TGTGCCAGCAGTGAGGACAGCTTAGGCGAGACCCAGTACTTC
. . 14 TRBJ2-7 TRBV7-2 CASSLEMNSYEQYF TGTGCCAGCAGCTTGGAGATGAACTCCTACGAGCAGTACTTC
. . 13 TRBJ2-1 TRBV4-3 CASSLTGTNEQFF TGCGCCAGCAGCCTAACCGGGACCAATGAGCAGTTCTTC
few TRBD2 18 TRBJ2-5 TRBV4-2 CASSQGGTSGGFLETQYF TGTGCCAGCAGCCAAGGAGGCACTAGCGGGGGGTTTCTAGAGACCCAGTACTTC
. . 15 TRBJ2-1 TRBV2 CASSALGNSYNEQFF TGTGCCAGCAGTGCACTAGGGAACTCCTACAATGAGCAGTTCTTC
few . 16 TRBJ1-2 TRBV4-1 CASSQVNRATNYGYTF TGCGCCAGCAGCCAAGTCAACAGGGCTACTAACTATGGCTACACCTTC
. TRBD2 12 TRBJ2-5 TRBV20-1 CSASREAETQYF TGCAGTGCTAGTCGGGAGGCGGAGACCCAGTACTTC
. . 14 TRBJ2-5 TRBV11-3 CASSLDGPAETQYF TGTGCCAGCAGCTTAGATGGGCCCGCGGAGACCCAGTACTTC
few TRBD1 14 TRBJ1-5 TRBV20-1 CSARSGGINQPQHF TGCAGTGCTAGATCAGGGGGAATCAATCAGCCCCAGCATTTT
. TRBD1 16 TRBJ1-2 TRBV6-6 CASSSLTGAINYGYTF TGTGCCAGCAGTTCTCTGACAGGGGCCATAAACTATGGCTACACCTTC
. TRBD2 17 TRBJ2-5 TRBV4-3 CASSQDRLAGVWETQYF TGCGCCAGCAGCCAAGATAGGCTAGCGGGAGTTTGGGAGACCCAGTACTTC
. . 14 TRBJ2-7 TRBV7-8 CASSLVSGMNEQYF TGTGCCAGCAGCTTAGTTTCAGGCATGAATGAGCAGTACTTC